This T cell receptor (beta chain) comes out of a study of brain T cells in children with intractable seizures. Data came from immunoSEQ multiplex PCR; TCRdb stores just in-frame clones and leaves some out. Found here are about 340,000 clones, 85% to 95% of them singletons; the top ten hold 5% to 7%. V was cut by 2 bases and J by 6 bases, with 11 bases left in between. The CDR3 contains 13 residues. Germline loops: CDR1 MGHRA, CDR2 YSYEKL. As for time point: blood from clinic visit 5 months post-surgery; TSC patient then seizure free. The sample consisted of peripheral blood, taken 4 to 5 months after surgery. This chain links TRBV4-1 with TRBJ2-7; TRBD2 might be the D (6 bases). This TCR was sampled from a boy under two years old with tuberous sclerosis and intractable seizures. For the CDR3, the DNA is TGCGCCAGCAGCCAACCATCCGGGGGCGAGCAGTACTTC. It translates to CASSQPSGGEQYF.